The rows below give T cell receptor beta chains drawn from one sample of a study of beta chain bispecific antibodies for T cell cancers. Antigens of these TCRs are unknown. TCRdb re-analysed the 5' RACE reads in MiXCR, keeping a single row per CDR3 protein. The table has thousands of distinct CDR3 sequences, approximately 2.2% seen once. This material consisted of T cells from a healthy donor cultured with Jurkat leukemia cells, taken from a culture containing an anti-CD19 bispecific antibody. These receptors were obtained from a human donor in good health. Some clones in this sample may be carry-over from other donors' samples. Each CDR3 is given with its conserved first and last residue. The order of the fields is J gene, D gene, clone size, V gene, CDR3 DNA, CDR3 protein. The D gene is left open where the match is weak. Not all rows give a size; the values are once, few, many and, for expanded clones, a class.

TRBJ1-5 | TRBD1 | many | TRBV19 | TGTGCCAGTAGTAGGGGGACAGGGTCCCAGCATTTT | CASSRGTGSQHF
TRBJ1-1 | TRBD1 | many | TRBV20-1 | TGCAGTGCTAGAGATTACAGGGGGCGCGGGACTGAAGCTTTCTTT | CSARDYRGRGTEAFF
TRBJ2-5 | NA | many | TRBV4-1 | TGCGCCAGCAGCCGAACCCTACAGGGACCCCAAGAGACCCAGTACTTC | CASSRTLQGPQETQYF
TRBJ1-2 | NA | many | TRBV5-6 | TGTGCCAGCAGCTTGGCCGGCTTGGGGAGGCATGGCTACACCTTC | CASSLAGLGRHGYTF
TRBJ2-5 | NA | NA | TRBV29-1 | TGCAGCGTTGAAGATGCATGGCGCCTAAATCACCAAGAGACCCAGTACTTC | CSVEDAWRLNHQETQYF
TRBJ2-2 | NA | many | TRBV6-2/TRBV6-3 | TGTGCCAGCAGTTACCTGACAGAAACCGGGGAGCTGTTTTTT | CASSYLTETGELFF
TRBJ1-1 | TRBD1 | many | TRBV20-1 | TGCAGTACGCATGACAGGGGCACTGAAGCTTTCTTT | CSTHDRGTEAFF
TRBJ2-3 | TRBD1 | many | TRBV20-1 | TGCAGTGCTAGGGGACAGGGACCAGATACGCAGTATTTT | CSARGQGPDTQYF
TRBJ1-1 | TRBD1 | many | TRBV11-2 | TGTGCCAGCAGCGCAAGACCGGGACAGGGCTACGCTGAAGCTTTCTTT | CASSARPGQGYAEAFF
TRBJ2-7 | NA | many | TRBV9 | TGTGCCAGCAGCCTTACCCCCACCTACGAGCAGTACTTC | CASSLTPTYEQYF
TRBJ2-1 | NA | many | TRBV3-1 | TGTGCCAGCAGCGAGGACAGCGACTACAATGAGCAGTTCTTC | CASSEDSDYNEQFF
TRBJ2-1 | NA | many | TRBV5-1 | TGCGCCAGCAGCTTGGACCTAGCGCCGTACAATGAGCAGTTCTTC | CASSLDLAPYNEQFF
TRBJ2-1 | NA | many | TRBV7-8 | TGTGCCAGCAGCTTGGAGGAGACAACCCCGATTAATGAGCAGTTCTTC | CASSLEETTPINEQFF
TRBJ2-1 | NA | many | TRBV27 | TGTGCCAGCAGTGTTTCTCGCGATGAGCAGTTCTTC | CASSVSRDEQFF
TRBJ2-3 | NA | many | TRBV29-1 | TGCAGCTCAACGTGGGATACGCAGTATTTT | CSSTWDTQYF
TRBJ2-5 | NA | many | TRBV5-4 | TGTGCCAGCAGCTTCGACGACATAGTGGAGACCCAGTACTTC | CASSFDDIVETQYF
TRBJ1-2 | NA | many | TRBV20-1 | TGCAGTGCTCTCGCGGGACAAGCCTATGGCTACACCTTC | CSALAGQAYGYTF
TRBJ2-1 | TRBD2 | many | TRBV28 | TGTGCCAGCAGGCCGGCGGGGGGGCCGGGTGAGCAGTTCTTC | CASRPAGGPGEQFF
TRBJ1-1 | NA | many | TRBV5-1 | TGCGCCAGCAACCCAAGAGGGGATGTGGACACTGAAGCTTTCTTT | CASNPRGDVDTEAFF
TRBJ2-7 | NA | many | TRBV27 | TGTGCCAGCAGTTTACGGGTCGGGGTCGAGCAGTACTTC | CASSLRVGVEQYF
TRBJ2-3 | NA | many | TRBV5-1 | TGCGCCAGCAGCTTTCTCCTAGGGTCCGATACGCAGTATTTT | CASSFLLGSDTQYF
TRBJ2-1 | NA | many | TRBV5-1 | TGCGCCAGCAGCGCTGTATCCCTCTACAATGAGCAGTTCTTC | CASSAVSLYNEQFF
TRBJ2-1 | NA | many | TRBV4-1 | TGCGCCAGCAGGGTTGACACGCTCTACAATGAGCAGTTCTTC | CASRVDTLYNEQFF
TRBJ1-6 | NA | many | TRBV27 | TGTGCCAGCAGTTCCCAGGACAGTATTAATTCACCCCTCCACTTT | CASSSQDSINSPLHF
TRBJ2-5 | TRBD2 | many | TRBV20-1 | TGCAGTGCTAGAGTAGCGGGGGGGCCGATCGAAGAGACCCAGTACTTC | CSARVAGGPIEETQYF
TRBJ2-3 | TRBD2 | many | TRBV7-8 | TGTGCCAGCAGCCAGAGCGGGGGGGTCACAGATACGCAGTATTTT | CASSQSGGVTDTQYF
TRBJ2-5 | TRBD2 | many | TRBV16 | TGTGCCAGCAGCTCAACGGGGGGGCTGGAGACCCAGTACTTC | CASSSTGGLETQYF
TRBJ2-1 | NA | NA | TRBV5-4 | TGTGCCAGCAGCGACGGGACTTTAGATGAGCAGTTCTTC | CASSDGTLDEQFF
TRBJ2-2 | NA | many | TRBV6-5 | TGTGCCAGCAGTTACACTAGCATCACGAACACCGGGGAGCTGTTTTTT | CASSYTSITNTGELFF
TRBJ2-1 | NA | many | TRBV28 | TGTGCCAGCAGTTCCAGCAATGAGCAGTTCTTC | CASSSSNEQFF
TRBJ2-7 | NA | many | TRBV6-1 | TGTGCCAGCAGTCAGGGGTTTGGATACGAGCAGTACTTC | CASSQGFGYEQYF
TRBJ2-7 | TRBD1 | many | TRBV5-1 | TGCGCCAGCAGCTTGATGGACAGGGGGTTGGGCGAGCAGTACTTC | CASSLMDRGLGEQYF